This T cell receptor beta chain appears in the sequencing data of a study of T cells in lung cancer brain metastases. Profiling relied on immunoSEQ multiplex PCR, and the TCRdb table lists in-frame clones only, not all of them. The profile covers some 1,600 clones, with about 88% appearing a single time and roughly 7.2% taken by the ten largest. Trimming shortened V by 1 base and J by 5 bases, and 8 bases separated the two germline ends. CDR1 SGHTA and CDR2 FQGNSA come from the germline V gene. The CDR3 extends over 14 amino acids. Either synchronous oligometastatic disease or delayed solitary brain metastasis recurrence led to resection.

This TCR derives from a man between 65 and 85 years old with non-small cell lung cancer. The material sequenced was tumor tissue from the primary lung tumor. The chain is built from TRBV7-2 and TRBJ2-2; D remains ambiguous. The CDR3 region is CASSLGSRTGELFF. The CDR3 region has the DNA TGTGCCAGCAGCTTAGGGTCGCGGACCGGGGAGCTGTTTTTT.